The source of this T cell receptor (beta chain) is a study of Graves' ophthalmopathy and Graves' hyperthyroidism. About the research overall: Peripheral blood sampling preceded any treatment and occurred at initial diagnosis.

Amplifying from RNA transcripts, the study obtained TCR beta CDR3 regions. Following a first-round RT-PCR that used HTBI primers, a second-round multiplex PCR was carried out. TCRdb recomputed calls from the multiplex PCR reads with MiXCR, one row per CDR3 protein. The data contain 500,000 to 800,000 distinct CDR3 sequences, about 38% of them singletons. CDR3 size: 12 residues. CDR1 DFQATT and CDR2 SNEGSKA come from the germline V gene (reference sequence). This clonotype occurred a few times. The junction departs from the called germline gene at one end, perhaps through a read error. The sequence came from an adult man with Graves' ophthalmopathy. Sequencing input: peripheral blood. This chain uses TRBV20-1 with TRBJ2-7, with D unresolved. The CDR3 loop is CSASPDSYQQYF. For the CDR3, the DNA is TGCAGTGCTAGCCCAGATTCCTACCAGCAGTACTTC.